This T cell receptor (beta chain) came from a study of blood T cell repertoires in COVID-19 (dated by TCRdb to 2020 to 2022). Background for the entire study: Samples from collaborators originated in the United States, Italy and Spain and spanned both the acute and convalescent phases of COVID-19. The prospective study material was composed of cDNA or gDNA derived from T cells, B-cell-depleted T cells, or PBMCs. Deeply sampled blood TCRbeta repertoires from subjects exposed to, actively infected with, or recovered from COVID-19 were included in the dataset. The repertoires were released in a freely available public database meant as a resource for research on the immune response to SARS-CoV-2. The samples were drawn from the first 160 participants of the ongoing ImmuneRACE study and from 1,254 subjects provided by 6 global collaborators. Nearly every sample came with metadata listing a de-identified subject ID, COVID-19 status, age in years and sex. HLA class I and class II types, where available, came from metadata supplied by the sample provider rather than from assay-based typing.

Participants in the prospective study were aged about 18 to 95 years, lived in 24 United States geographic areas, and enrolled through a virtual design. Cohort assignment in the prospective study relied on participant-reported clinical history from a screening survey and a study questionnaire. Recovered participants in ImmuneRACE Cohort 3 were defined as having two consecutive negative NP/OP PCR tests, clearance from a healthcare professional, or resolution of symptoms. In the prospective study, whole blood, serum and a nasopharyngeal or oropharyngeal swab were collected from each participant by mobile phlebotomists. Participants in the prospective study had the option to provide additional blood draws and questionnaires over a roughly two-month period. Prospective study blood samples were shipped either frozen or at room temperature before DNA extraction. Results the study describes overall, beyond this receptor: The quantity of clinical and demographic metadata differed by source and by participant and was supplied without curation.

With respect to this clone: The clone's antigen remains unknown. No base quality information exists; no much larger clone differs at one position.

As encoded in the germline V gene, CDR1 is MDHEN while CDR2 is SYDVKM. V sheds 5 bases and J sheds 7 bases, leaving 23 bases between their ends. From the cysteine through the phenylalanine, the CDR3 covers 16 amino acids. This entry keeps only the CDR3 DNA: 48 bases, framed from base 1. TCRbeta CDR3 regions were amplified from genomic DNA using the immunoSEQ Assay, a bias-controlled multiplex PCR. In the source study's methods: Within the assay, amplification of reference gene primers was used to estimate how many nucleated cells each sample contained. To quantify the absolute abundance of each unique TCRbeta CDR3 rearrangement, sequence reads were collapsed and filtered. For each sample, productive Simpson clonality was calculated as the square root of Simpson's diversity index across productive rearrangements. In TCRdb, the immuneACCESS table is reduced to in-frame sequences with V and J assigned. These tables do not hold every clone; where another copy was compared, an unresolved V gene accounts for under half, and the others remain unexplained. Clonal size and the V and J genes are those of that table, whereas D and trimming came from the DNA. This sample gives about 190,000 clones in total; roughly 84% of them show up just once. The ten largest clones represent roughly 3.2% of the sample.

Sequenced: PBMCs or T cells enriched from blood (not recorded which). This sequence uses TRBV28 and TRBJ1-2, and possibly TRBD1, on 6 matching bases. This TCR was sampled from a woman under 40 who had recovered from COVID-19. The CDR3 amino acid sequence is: CASSIPATGARGGYTF. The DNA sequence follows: TGTGCCAGCAGTATCCCCGCGACAGGAGCTAGGGGTGGCTACACCTTC.